The sequence of this T cell receptor beta chain was determined in a study of blood T cell repertoires in COVID-19. About the research overall: Donors in the United States, Italy and Spain gave samples during acute or convalescent COVID-19.

As to this clone: The identical CDR3 is also encoded by other nucleotide sequences in the sample.

Profiling relied on immunoSEQ multiplex PCR, and the TCRdb table lists in-frame clones only, not all of them. The sample has 150,000 or so clones, around 85% seen once; the top ten hold 3.5% to 4%. CDR3 length equals 14 residues. Germline-derived CDR1 and CDR2 are MNHEY and SMNVEV (reference sequence). V dropped 4 bases and J dropped 4; count of bases not matched to a gene: 2. V is TRBV27 and J is TRBJ2-7; 12 positions match TRBD2. This TCR was sampled from a woman aged 70-85 years with acute or convalescent COVID-19. Sequencing was carried out using peripheral blood. CDR3 protein: CASSSGTSGYEQYF. The CDR3 DNA follows: TGTGCCAGCAGTTCCGGGACTAGCGGGTACGAGCAGTACTTC.